Reported below is one T cell receptor (beta chain). Its antigen is unidentified. Under the authors' procedure: ImmunoSEQ sequences covered only the junction and lacked quality scores; filtering therefore differed. Sequencing used immunoSEQ multiplex PCR; TCRdb keeps in-frame clones, though not all of them. D and trimming were read from the DNA, whereas the V and J calls and clone size are those reported in that table. The sample contains roughly 890,000 clones, roughly 92% of which appear only once. This CDR3 comprises 13 residues. V was shortened by 1 base and J by 4 bases, with 7 bases between the two germline ends. Germline V gives CDR1 MGHRA, CDR2 YSYEKL. The record originates from a study of shared clonotypes between healthy human individuals. Overall study findings and caveats: Estimated clonotype richness was generally higher in naive than memory subsets. Generation of non-shared clonotypes was less probable than generation of clonotypes shared by all four donors. When naive CD4 clonotypes were compared across a few donors, 4% to 5.5% were shared.

CD8 cells classed as naive were CD45RO-negative and positively selected for CCR7, excluding terminally differentiated effector memory CD45RA+ cells. This sequence originates from a young man in good health. The chain has TRBV4-1 and TRBJ1-2; D call uncertain. What was sequenced was naive CD8+ T cells sorted from blood. CDR3 region: CASSQGTSYGYTF. DNA of the CDR3: TGCGCCAGCAGCCAAGGAACCTCCTATGGCTACACCTTC.